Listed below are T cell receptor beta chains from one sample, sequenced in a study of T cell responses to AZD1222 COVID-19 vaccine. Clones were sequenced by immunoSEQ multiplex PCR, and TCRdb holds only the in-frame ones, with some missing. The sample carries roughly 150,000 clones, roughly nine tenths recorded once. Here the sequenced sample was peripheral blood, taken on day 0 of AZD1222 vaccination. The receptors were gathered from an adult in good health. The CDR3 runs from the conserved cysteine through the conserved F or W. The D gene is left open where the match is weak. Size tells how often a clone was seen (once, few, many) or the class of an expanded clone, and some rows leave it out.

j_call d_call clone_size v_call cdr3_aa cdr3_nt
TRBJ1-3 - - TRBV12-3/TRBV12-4 CASSKKGNTIYF TGTGCCAGCAGCAAGAAGGGAAACACCATATATTTT
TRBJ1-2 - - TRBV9 CASSDRTYYGYTF TGTGCCAGCAGCGACCGCACATACTATGGCTACACCTTC
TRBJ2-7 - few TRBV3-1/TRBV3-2 CASSQESEQYF TGTGCCAGCAGCCAAGAGTCCGAGCAGTACTTC
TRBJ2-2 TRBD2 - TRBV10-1 CAIPRIAGENTGELFF TGCGCCATCCCTCGAATAGCGGGGGAGAACACCGGGGAGCTGTTTTTT
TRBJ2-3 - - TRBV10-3 CAIRTTGPGTDTQYF TGTGCCATCAGAACTACGGGACCAGGCACAGATACGCAGTATTTT
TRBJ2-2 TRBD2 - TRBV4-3 CASSLGSGGANTGELFF TGCGCCAGCAGCTTAGGGTCGGGGGGGGCGAACACCGGGGAGCTGTTTTTT
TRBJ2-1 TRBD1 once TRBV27 CASSPFDRDNEQFF TGTGCCAGCAGTCCCTTCGACAGGGACAATGAGCAGTTCTTC
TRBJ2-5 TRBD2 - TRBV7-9 CASSIREASGSQETQYF TGTGCCAGCAGCATAAGAGAGGCTAGCGGGAGCCAAGAGACCCAGTACTTC
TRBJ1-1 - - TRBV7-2 CASRYRAVNTEAFF TGTGCCAGCAGATACCGGGCCGTGAACACTGAAGCTTTCTTT
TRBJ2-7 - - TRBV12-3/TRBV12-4 CASSRPGREQYF TGTGCCAGCAGCCGACCGGGGCGCGAGCAGTACTTC
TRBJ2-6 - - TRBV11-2 CASSLAGEGGANVLTF TGTGCCAGCAGCTTAGCAGGGGAGGGTGGGGCCAACGTCCTGACTTTC
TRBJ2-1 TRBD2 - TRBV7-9 CASSSAGVTSYNEQFF TGTGCCAGCAGTTCAGCGGGGGTAACCTCTTACAATGAGCAGTTCTTC
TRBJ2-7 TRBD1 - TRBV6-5 CASSSNRDSYEQYF TGTGCCAGCAGTTCGAACCGGGACAGCTACGAGCAGTACTTC
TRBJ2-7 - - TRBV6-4 CASSLMHGGAYEQYF TGTGCCAGCAGCCTAATGCATGGGGGCGCCTACGAGCAGTACTTC
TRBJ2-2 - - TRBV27 CASSGAATGELFF TGTGCCAGCAGCGGAGCGGCCACCGGGGAGCTGTTTTTT
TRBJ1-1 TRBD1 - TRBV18 CASSPSGTDAEAFF TGTGCCAGCTCACCCAGCGGGACAGATGCTGAAGCTTTCTTT
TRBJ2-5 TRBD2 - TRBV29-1 CSVDTSGLQETQYF TGCAGCGTTGACACTAGCGGACTCCAAGAGACCCAGTACTTC
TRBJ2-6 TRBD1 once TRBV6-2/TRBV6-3 CASSSLARDRNSGANVLTF TGTGCCAGCAGTTCCCTGGCCCGGGACAGAAACTCTGGGGCCAACGTCCTGACTTTC
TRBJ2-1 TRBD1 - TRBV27 CATDDRGRRNEQFF TGTGCCACCGATGACAGGGGGCGCAGAAATGAGCAGTTCTTC
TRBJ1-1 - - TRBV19 CASSIPLGGGNTEAFF TGTGCCAGTAGTATACCCTTGGGAGGGGGGAACACTGAAGCTTTCTTT
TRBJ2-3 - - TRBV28 CASTNFHTQYF TGTGCCAGCACCAATTTCCATACGCAGTATTTT
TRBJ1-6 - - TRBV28 CASRGSSYNSPLHF TGTGCCAGCAGAGGGAGCTCCTATAATTCACCCCTCCACTTT
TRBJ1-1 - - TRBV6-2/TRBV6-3 CASSMGQFGEAFF TGTGCCAGCAGCATGGGGCAGTTTGGTGAAGCTTTCTTT
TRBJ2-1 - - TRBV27 CASTTVKGSNEQFF TGTGCCAGTACTACCGTAAAGGGAAGCAATGAGCAGTTCTTC
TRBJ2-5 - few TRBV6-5 CASTISGGETQYF TGTGCCAGCACCATCTCTGGCGGAGAGACCCAGTACTTC
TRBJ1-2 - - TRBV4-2 CASSQGFRLRVDGYTF TGTGCCAGCAGCCAAGGTTTCCGACTACGGGTCGATGGCTACACCTTC
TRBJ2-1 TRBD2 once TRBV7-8 CASSLARTSGSNEQFF TGTGCCAGCAGCTTAGCTAGGACTAGCGGGAGCAATGAGCAGTTCTTC
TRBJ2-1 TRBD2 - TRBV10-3 CATAGLAGEQFF TGTGCCACAGCGGGACTAGCGGGTGAGCAGTTCTTC
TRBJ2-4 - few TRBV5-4 CASSLGHEDIQYF TGTGCCAGCAGCTTGGGTCATGAGGACATTCAGTACTTC
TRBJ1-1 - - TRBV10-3 CAISAVSGDTEAFF TGTGCCATCAGTGCTGTCTCGGGGGACACTGAAGCTTTCTTT
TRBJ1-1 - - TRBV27 CASSLSQRGRRGTEAFF TGTGCCAGCAGTTTATCCCAGCGGGGGAGGAGGGGAACTGAAGCTTTCTTT
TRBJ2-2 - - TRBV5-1 CASRGGRRELFF TGCGCCAGCAGAGGAGGGAGGCGGGAGCTGTTTTTT
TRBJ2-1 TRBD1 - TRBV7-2 CASSLGQGAGENEQFF TGTGCCAGCAGCTTAGGACAGGGGGCTGGAGAAAATGAGCAGTTCTTC
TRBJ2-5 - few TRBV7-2 CASSLGWGYQETQYF TGTGCCAGCAGCCTGGGGTGGGGGTACCAAGAGACCCAGTACTTC
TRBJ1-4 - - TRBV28 CASSSDSLATNEKLFF TGTGCCAGCAGTTCGGACAGCCTTGCAACTAATGAAAAACTGTTTTTT
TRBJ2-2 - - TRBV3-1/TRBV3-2 CASSQGEVGELFF TGTGCCAGCAGCCAAGGGGAGGTCGGGGAGCTGTTTTTT
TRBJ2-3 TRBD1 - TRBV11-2 CASSPGTGGLDTQYF TGTGCCAGCAGCCCCGGGACAGGGGGCCTGGATACGCAGTATTTT
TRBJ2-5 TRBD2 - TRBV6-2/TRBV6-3 CASSERETETQYF TGTGCCAGCAGTGAGCGGGAGACCGAGACCCAGTACTTC
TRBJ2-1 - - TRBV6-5 CASSYVGVEQFF TGTGCCAGCAGTTACGTCGGGGTTGAGCAGTTCTTC
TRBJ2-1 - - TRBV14 CASSHGVRTGEQFF TGTGCCAGCAGCCACGGGGTTCGGACTGGTGAGCAGTTCTTC
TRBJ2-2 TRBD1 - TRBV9 CASSVRTGGESTGELFF TGTGCCAGCAGCGTTAGAACAGGGGGCGAAAGCACCGGGGAGCTGTTTTTT
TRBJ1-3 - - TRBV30 CAWSTGGSGNTIYF TGTGCCTGGAGTACAGGAGGCTCTGGAAACACCATATATTTT
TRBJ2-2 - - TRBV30 CAWTGGGGTGELFF TGTGCCTGGACAGGGGGGGGAGGCACCGGGGAGCTGTTTTTT
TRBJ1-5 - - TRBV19 CASSIARGSNQPQHF TGTGCCAGTAGTATAGCAAGGGGCAGCAATCAGCCCCAGCATTTT
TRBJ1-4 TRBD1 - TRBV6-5 CASRRGQGGKLFF TGTGCCAGCAGGAGGGGGCAGGGGGGAAAACTGTTTTTT
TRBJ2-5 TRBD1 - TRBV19 CASSIDLRTGQETQYF TGTGCCAGTAGTATAGATCTAAGGACAGGGCAAGAGACCCAGTACTTC
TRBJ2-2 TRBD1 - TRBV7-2 CASSFRQGNTGELFF TGTGCCAGCAGCTTTCGACAGGGAAACACCGGGGAGCTGTTTTTT
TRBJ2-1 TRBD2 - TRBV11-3 CASSPRGGGPLEQFF TGTGCCAGCAGCCCTCGGGGGGGCGGCCCACTCGAGCAGTTCTTC
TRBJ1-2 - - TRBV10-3 CAISESSRGYYGYTF TGTGCCATCAGTGAGTCGAGTAGGGGATACTATGGCTACACCTTC